A selection of T cell receptor beta chains follows, all from one sample in a study of T cell repertoires in cytomegalovirus infection. TCRdb used MiXCR to reprocess the reads, holding one entry per CDR3 protein. This repertoire shows roughly 920,000 distinct CDR3 sequences, around 29% found once; its top ten account for around 15%. The antigens these receptors bind are not known. This specimen was cultured CD8+ T cells from PBMCs, taken from culture after CMV antigen stimulation. The source of these receptors is a human donor in good health (CMV status not recorded). Some clones in this sample may be carry-over from other donors' samples. Both conserved end residues are part of each CDR3. D genes are given only for firm matches. Size values are once, few and many counts, or a class for expanded clones, and some rows have none.

length | D | J | V | size | DNA | CDR3
13 | TRBD1 | TRBJ1-1 | TRBV29-1 | NA | TGCAGCCACAGGGGTGTTGGGAACACTGAAGCTTTCTTT | CSHRGVGNTEAFF
10 | NA | TRBJ2-5 | TRBV6-6 | NA | TGTGCCTGTCGCGGGGAGACCCAGTACTTC | CACRGETQYF
12 | NA | TRBJ1-2 | TRBV5-1 | NA | TGCGCCAGCAGCTCCGGGGGAAGTGACTACACCTTC | CASSSGGSDYTF
15 | TRBD2 | TRBJ2-1 | TRBV7-3 | NA | TGTGCCAGCAGCCCCTCGGGGGGATCGGGCAATGAGCAGTTCTTC | CASSPSGGSGNEQFF
15 | NA | TRBJ1-1 | TRBV7-6 | NA | TGTGCCAGCAGCTTAGCGTTTGGGGGGGCCACTGAAGCTTTCTTT | CASSLAFGGATEAFF
14 | NA | TRBJ1-3 | TRBV29-1 | few | TGCAGCGTTGACAGGTTGAGCTCTGGAAACACCATATATTTT | CSVDRLSSGNTIYF
14 | NA | TRBJ2-1 | TRBV7-9 | many | TGTGCCAGTCAGCGGCAGGGTTCCTACAATGAGCAGTTCTTC | CASQRQGSYNEQFF
15 | NA | TRBJ2-5 | TRBV6-1 | few | TGTGCCAGCAGTCTCAATGAGCTAGGGCTGGAGACCCAGTACTTC | CASSLNELGLETQYF
14 | TRBD1 | TRBJ2-2 | TRBV5-1 | once | TGCGCCAGCAGCTTGAGGGGGCTTGGCGGGGAGCTGTTTTTT | CASSLRGLGGELFF
13 | TRBD1 | TRBJ2-5 | TRBV7-2 | many | TGTGCCAGCAGCTTGGGACAGCAAGAGACCCAGTACTTC | CASSLGQQETQYF
16 | TRBD1 | TRBJ1-2 | TRBV15 | NA | TGTGCCACCAGCAGAGATCTAGGGACAGGATACTATGGCTACACCTTC | CATSRDLGTGYYGYTF
17 | TRBD2 | TRBJ2-2 | TRBV7-6 | many | TGTGCCAGCAGCTCGGGGACTAGCGGGGGGAACACCGGGGAGCTGTTTTTT | CASSSGTSGGNTGELFF
17 | NA | TRBJ2-2 | TRBV7-3 | few | TGTGCCAGCAGTCGGAGGACATTAACCCCGGGCACCGGGGAGCTGTTTTTT | CASSRRTLTPGTGELFF
14 | NA | TRBJ1-2 | TRBV20-1 | NA | TGCAGTGCACCTCTCGAGGGCAGTACCTATGGCTACACCTTC | CSAPLEGSTYGYTF
15 | NA | TRBJ2-5 | TRBV6-5 | few | TGTGCCAGCAGTTACAAGGGGGGGTACGAGGAGACCCAGTACTTC | CASSYKGGYEETQYF
15 | TRBD2 | TRBJ2-1 | TRBV7-9 | NA | TGTGCCAGCAGCTTACGTCCGGGGGGGTTGTATGAGCAGTTCTTC | CASSLRPGGLYEQFF
18 | NA | TRBJ2-7 | TRBV7-9 | few | TGTGCCAGCAGCTCCTACAATAAGACAGGCCCCTTCTCCTACGAGCAGTACTTC | CASSSYNKTGPFSYEQYF
13 | NA | TRBJ2-6 | TRBV2 | NA | TGTGCCAGGGGGGAGTCTGGGGCCAACGTCCTGACTTTC | CARGESGANVLTF
16 | NA | TRBJ2-3 | TRBV6-6 | NA | TGTGCCAGCAGTTACTCGGGAGTATCGTACACAGATACGCAGTATTTT | CASSYSGVSYTDTQYF
12 | NA | TRBJ1-1 | TRBV25-1 | many | TGTGCCAGCAGTGAATCGGGCAGGGAAGCTTTCTTT | CASSESGREAFF
13 | NA | TRBJ2-5 | TRBV7-9 | few | TGTGCCAGCAGACGGACTCTCCAAGAGACCCAGTACTTC | CASRRTLQETQYF
13 | TRBD1 | TRBJ1-2 | TRBV7-9 | few | TGTGCCAGCAGCTTAGCACAGGGGAAGAGCTACACCTTC | CASSLAQGKSYTF
13 | TRBD1 | TRBJ2-3 | TRBV6-1 | NA | TGTGCCAGCGGGACAGGGTGGACAGATACGCAGTATTTT | CASGTGWTDTQYF
15 | NA | TRBJ2-1 | TRBV7-6 | many | TGTGCCAGCAGCTTAGTTAGCTCGGGGAGTGTTGAGCAGTTCTTC | CASSLVSSGSVEQFF
12 | NA | TRBJ2-5 | TRBV29-1 | few | TGCAGCGGAGCAGGCGGCCATCGGACCCAGTACTTC | CSGAGGHRTQYF
16 | NA | TRBJ1-1 | TRBV11-3 | NA | TGTGCCAGCAGCGACAATCAGGGGCCCCGTCACACTGAAGCTTTCTTT | CASSDNQGPRHTEAFF
16 | NA | TRBJ2-1 | TRBV6-1 | NA | TGTGCCAGCAGTGACCAGGCAAACAAACGCCTTAATGAGCAGTTCTTC | CASSDQANKRLNEQFF
19 | NA | TRBJ2-3 | TRBV7-9 | NA | TGTGCCAGCACCCCTCCCCGGGACCTTGGGGTACCAAACACAGATACGCAGTATTTT | CASTPPRDLGVPNTDTQYF
15 | NA | TRBJ1-5 | TRBV12-3/TRBV12-4 | few | TGTGCCAGCAGTTTAACGGGCAGCACCAATCAGCCCCAGCATTTT | CASSLTGSTNQPQHF
16 | NA | TRBJ1-3 | TRBV11-2 | NA | TGTGCCAGCAGCTTAACCCCGGGGAGGGCCGGAAACACCATATATTTT | CASSLTPGRAGNTIYF
15 | NA | TRBJ2-1 | TRBV19 | few | TGTGCCAGTAGTCCGTGGTCAGGGGGGGGCAATGAGCAGTTCTTC | CASSPWSGGGNEQFF
15 | TRBD1 | TRBJ2-7 | TRBV7-9 | few | TGTGCCAGCAGCCCATTGACAGGGAATACCTACGAGCAGTACTTC | CASSPLTGNTYEQYF
15 | TRBD2 | TRBJ2-1 | TRBV6-5 | NA | TGTGCCAGCAGGGCGGGACTAGCGGGGGGAAATGAGCAGTTCTTC | CASRAGLAGGNEQFF
14 | NA | TRBJ2-7 | TRBV7-9 | once | TGTGCCAGCAGCTCTGACGGGGGGCTCAACGAGCAGTACTTC | CASSSDGGLNEQYF
14 | NA | TRBJ2-7 | TRBV9 | NA | TGTGCCAGCAGCGTAGATTCTCCGAGCTACGAGCAGTACTTC | CASSVDSPSYEQYF
14 | NA | TRBJ1-3 | TRBV7-9 | few | TGTGCCAGCAGAGCGGCGCACTCTGGAAACACCATATATTTT | CASRAAHSGNTIYF
16 | NA | TRBJ1-6 | TRBV6-5 | many | TGTGCCAGCTGTGAATCCTTGAGGTCCTATAATTCACCCCTCCACTTT | CASCESLRSYNSPLHF
15 | NA | TRBJ2-5 | TRBV7-9 | NA | TGTGCCAGCAGCTTAGGGGAAACGATCCAAGAGACCCAGTACTTC | CASSLGETIQETQYF
17 | NA | TRBJ1-6 | TRBV7-2 | once | TGTACCAACAGCTTAGGGCCAGGGAAGGGATGGAATTCACCCCTCCACTTT | CTNSLGPGKGWNSPLHF
14 | TRBD1 | TRBJ2-7 | TRBV10-2 | few | TGCGCCAGCGGGGGGGGGGACAGGGGGCGCGAGCAGTACTTC | CASGGGDRGREQYF
16 | TRBD2 | TRBJ2-5 | TRBV24-1 | few | TGTGCCACCAGTGGTGGGACTAGGGCGTACCAAGAGACCCAGTACTTC | CATSGGTRAYQETQYF
12 | NA | TRBJ1-1 | TRBV12-3/TRBV12-4 | NA | TGTGCCAGCATCCTCGGGGGGACTGAAGCTTTCTTT | CASILGGTEAFF
17 | TRBD2 | TRBJ2-1 | TRBV7-6 | NA | TGTGCCAGCAGCTTAGGTTTGCCTAGCGGGCTGTACAATGAGCAGTTCTTC | CASSLGLPSGLYNEQFF
12 | NA | TRBJ1-5 | TRBV12-3/TRBV12-4 | many | TGTGCCAGCAGTTCCTTCTCGGGACCCCAGCATTTT | CASSSFSGPQHF
14 | NA | TRBJ1-4 | TRBV20-1 | NA | TGCAGTGCTAGAGATCCGGGAGTTAATGAAAAACTGTTTTTT | CSARDPGVNEKLFF
15 | NA | TRBJ2-5 | TRBV29-1 | NA | TGCAGCGTTGAGAGACGGACCGAGGGGGGAGGGACCCAGTACTTC | CSVERRTEGGGTQYF
14 | TRBD1 | TRBJ2-7 | TRBV6-8 | NA | TGTGCCAGCCTCACAGGGGCCATATCCTACGAGCAGTACTTC | CASLTGAISYEQYF
15 | NA | TRBJ2-1 | TRBV5-6 | NA | TGTGCCAGCAGCGATGGGGAAAGCTCCTACAATGAGCAGTTCTTC | CASSDGESSYNEQFF
14 | NA | TRBJ2-6 | TRBV4-1 | few | TGCGCCAGCAGCCAGAGTCCTGGGGCCAACGTCCTGACTTTC | CASSQSPGANVLTF
16 | TRBD2 | TRBJ2-5 | TRBV2 | many | TGTGCCAGCAGTGGGGGACTACATGTATTCCAAGAGACCCAGTACTTC | CASSGGLHVFQETQYF
17 | TRBD1 | TRBJ1-4 | TRBV7-2 | NA | TGTGCCAGCAGCATAAAGGACAGGTATGAGGCTAATGAAAAACTGTTTTTT | CASSIKDRYEANEKLFF
17 | TRBD1 | TRBJ1-5 | TRBV19 | NA | TGTGCCAGTACCCCCACAGGGGCGTTCTATAGCAATCAGCCCCAGCATTTT | CASTPTGAFYSNQPQHF
12 | NA | TRBJ1-2 | TRBV29-1 | NA | TGCAGCGTTGGGGACGGATTCTATGGCTACACCTTC | CSVGDGFYGYTF